One and the same sample provided the 16 T cell receptor beta chains below, sequenced in a study of blood T cell repertoires in COVID-19. The table came from immunoSEQ multiplex PCR; TCRdb's copy has only in-frame clones and leaves some out. The sample includes some 150,000 clones, approximately 80% of them seen just once. Source material: peripheral blood. All receptors come from a man aged 60 to 75 with active or convalescent COVID-19.

This sequence joins TRBV4-3 and TRBJ2-3; 8 nucleotides align to TRBD2. Trimming at V came to 4 bases and at J to 3 bases, leaving 9 bases not matched to a gene. The CDR3 runs 16 residues. CDR1 and CDR2 (germline): LGHNA, YSLEER. The CDR3 region is CASSPGPGLVTDTQYF. In nucleotides, the CDR3 is TGCGCCAGCAGCCCAGGACCGGGACTAGTAACAGATACGCAGTATTTT.

V gene TRBV11-3 combines with J gene TRBJ2-1; no firm D call. The germline V gene encodes CDR1 SGHNT and CDR2 YENEEA. The CDR3 spans 13 residues. The V end was cut by 4 bases, the J end by 10 bases, with 14 bases between. The CDR3 protein is CASSSGPSGEQFF. The CDR3 nucleotides are TGTGCCAGCAGCTCTGGTCCTTCTGGCGAGCAGTTCTTC.

The gene calls are TRBV9 and TRBJ1-1; 8 nucleotides align to TRBD1. CDR1 is SGDLS, CDR2 YYNGEE, per germline. The CDR3 is 17 amino acids. V gave up 3 bases and J gave up 0 bases; unmatched junction bases: 10. The CDR3 is CASSAVRGQTLNTEAFF. CDR3 nucleotides: TGTGCCAGCAGCGCCGTCAGGGGGCAAACGCTGAACACTGAAGCTTTCTTT.

The chain recombines TRBV19 with TRBJ2-3, with TRBD1 identical over 9 bases. Germline V gene lookup returns CDR1 LNHDA and CDR2 SQIVND (reference sequence). The CDR3 runs 14 residues. V was clipped by 6 bases and J by 6 bases; unmatched bases: 7. CDR3 coding DNA: TGTGCCAGTAGCAATGACAGGGGGGCCGATACGCAGTATTTT. This encodes CASSNDRGADTQYF.

The chain is built from TRBV5-1 and TRBJ2-7; 7 nucleotides agree with TRBD2. J gave up 6 bases and V 4 bases, and 13 bases lay outside the gene matches. The CDR3 is made up of 15 amino acids. In germline, CDR1 is SGHRS, CDR2 YFSETQ. The CDR3: CASSEEGAGVAEQYF. The CDR3 DNA is TGCGCCAGCAGCGAAGAAGGGGCGGGAGTAGCCGAGCAGTACTTC.

The chain combines TRBV5-6 with TRBJ2-1, with D unclear. The V end lost 1 base, the J end lost 2 bases, and 7 bases lay between the germline ends. The CDR3 length is 14 residues. Looked up from germline, CDR1 is SGHDT and CDR2 is YYEEEE. CDR3 sequence (DNA): TGTGCCAGCAGCTTGAGCGTAACCTACAATGAGCAGTTCTTC. It specifies CASSLSVTYNEQFF.

The gene calls are TRBV4-3 and TRBJ1-1; tentatively, D is TRBD1 (5 bases). The germline gives CDR1 LGHNA, CDR2 YSLEER. The V gene lost 0 bases and the J gene lost 5 bases, with 16 bases spanning the gap. The CDR3 runs to 16 residues. The CDR3 spells CASSQEILGGGTEAFF. The CDR3 nucleotides are TGCGCCAGCAGCCAAGAGATTCTCGGGGGAGGGACTGAAGCTTTCTTT.

The J gene is TRBJ2-7, the V gene TRBV4-1; 8 bases align to TRBD2. J was trimmed by 5 bases and V by 8 bases; bases with no gene match: 14. From germline, CDR1 is MGHRA and CDR2 YSYEKL. The CDR3 is 15 amino acids. CDR3 residues: CASAPGGDLTDEQYF. For the CDR3, the DNA is TGCGCCAGCGCGCCCGGGGGGGACCTAACTGACGAGCAGTACTTC.

This clone was seen a handful of times. This chain links TRBV28 with TRBJ1-4; no firm D call. V dropped 2 bases and J dropped 6 bases, with 16 bases sitting between them. Germline CDR1 reads MDHEN; CDR2 reads SYDVKM. The CDR3 length is 16 residues. The CDR3 DNA reads TGTGCCAGCAGTTTAAGATCGAGGGTGAAATATGAAAAACTGTTTTTT. Translation gives CASSLRSRVKYEKLFF.

The gene calls are TRBV14 and TRBJ1-1; TRBD1 matches 7 bases. CDR1 is SGHDN and CDR2 is FVKESK in the germline V gene. V shed 4 bases and J 1 base; nucleotides not matched to a gene: 6. CDR3 size: 15 residues. This chain's CDR3 is CASSLLQGSNTEAFF. CDR3 nucleotide sequence: TGTGCCAGCAGCCTATTACAGGGGTCGAACACTGAAGCTTTCTTT.

The chain uses TRBV4-1 and TRBJ1-1, with 8 bases fitting TRBD1. Losses at the gene ends were 1 base for V and 7 bases for J; bases not matched to a gene: 5. The CDR3 extends over 14 amino acids. Germline CDR1 MGHRA, CDR2 YSYEKL. CDR3 sequence reads: CASSQGRGQGEAFF. The CDR3 nucleotides are TGCGCCAGCAGCCAAGGCAGGGGGCAAGGTGAAGCTTTCTTT.

Turning to this clone: Given the absence of the conserved phenylalanine or tryptophan at the CDR3 end, a read error is likely. The DNA is left out, because the CDR3 cannot be placed on it with certainty; the CDR3 is given as TCRdb lists it. The chain joins TRBV5-4 to TRBJ2-2; TRBD2 reflects the table's D call only, with no check against the DNA. The CDR3 comprises 13 residues, both ends counted. Germline V gene data show CDR1 as SGHNT and CDR2 as YYREEE (reference sequence). The CDR3 protein is CASSLDQGLAGPL.

The chain has TRBV20-1 and TRBJ2-2, with TRBD2 matching 8 bases. This CDR3 contains 16 residues. Unmatched junction bases numbered 11, after V lost 3 bases and J lost 5 bases. Germline CDR1 is DFQATT and CDR2 is SNEGSKA (reference sequence). The CDR3 nucleotides read TGCAGTGCTAGTGCTGCGGGGGGTGGGCGGACCGGGGAGCTGTTTTTT. It is translated as CSASAAGGGRTGELFF.

J is TRBJ1-2 and V is TRBV19; TRBD1 matches 9 bases. Per the germline V gene, CDR1 is LNHDA and CDR2 is SQIVND (reference sequence). V was clipped by 8 bases and J by 8 bases; unmatched bases: 12. The CDR3 loop spans 14 amino acids. In DNA form, the CDR3 reads TGTGCCAGTTCAGCCACAGGGGGCGCGGGGGGCTACACCTTC. This codes for CASSATGGAGGYTF.

This clone has a single count. The CDR3 DNA reads TGTGCCACCAGTGATTTGGGGACTAGCGGCTCCTACGAGCAGTACTTC. This sequence encodes CATSDLGTSGSYEQYF. The chain recombines TRBV24-1 with TRBJ2-7; 11 nucleotides align to TRBD2. The germline V gene has CDR1 KGHDR and CDR2 SFDVKD. J gave up 0 bases and V 0 bases, and 0 bases lay outside the gene matches. The CDR3 sequence is 16 residues long.

The rearrangement links TRBV3-1 (or the pseudogene TRBV3-2) to TRBJ2-3; D may be TRBD2 (6 bases). V was shortened by 7 bases and J by 10 bases, with 21 bases between the two germline ends. CDR3 size: 14 residues. The germline gives CDR1 LGHDT, CDR2 YNNKEL (reference sequence). The CDR3 protein is CASNPTEGGEPQYF. The CDR3 coding sequence is TGTGCCAGCAACCCCACGGAGGGAGGCGAGCCGCAGTATTTT.